This record covers a single T cell receptor (beta chain). This specimen comes from a study of blood T cell repertoires in COVID-19. In the study's own analysis: Counts of nucleated cells, estimated from reference gene primer amplification, were obtained. The method was immunoSEQ multiplex PCR; TCRdb's version includes in-frame clones alone and lacks a portion of them. Clonal size and the V and J genes are those of that table, whereas D and trimming came from the DNA. The table has some 290,000 clones, over 85% seen once. Germline V gene lookup returns CDR1 SGHDT and CDR2 YYEEEE. The length of the CDR3 is 15 residues. The V segment lost 1 base and the J segment 3 bases; nucleotides outside the gene matches: 6.

V and J are TRBV5-6 and TRBJ2-7, with 8 nucleotides matching TRBD1. The sequence derives from a woman aged 25 to 39 with COVID-19, enrolled during active disease. Sequenced: peripheral blood. In DNA, the CDR3 is TGTGCCAGCAGCTTGCCCCAGGGGGCGGACTACGAGCAGTACTTC. This encodes CASSLPQGADYEQYF.